This record concerns one T cell receptor beta chain sequence. The sample holds other DNA sequences that translate to the same CDR3. Original methodology: For nucleated cells, counts were estimated from reference gene primer amplification. Data came from immunoSEQ multiplex PCR; TCRdb stores just in-frame clones and leaves some out. The V and J calls and clone size were taken over from that table, and D and trimming were inferred from the DNA. The sample has about 160,000 clones; roughly 82% are singletons. The sample belongs to a study of blood T cell repertoires in COVID-19. Seattle patients were enrolled while actively infected and followed longitudinally. CDR1 and CDR2 (germline): SEHNR, FQNEAQ (reference sequence). V shed 5 bases, J shed 3 bases, and the junction held 2 bases outside the gene matches. There are 13 residues in the CDR3.

The material sequenced was peripheral blood. This sequence originates from a woman in her forties with COVID-19, enrolled during active disease. The rearrangement uses TRBV7-9 and TRBJ2-3; 7 positions agree with TRBD2. Here the CDR3 reads CASSGGGTDTQYF. CDR3 bases: TGTGCCAGCAGCGGCGGGGGTACAGATACGCAGTATTTT.